This paragraph reports one TCR beta chain. The data originate from a study of shared clonotypes between healthy human individuals. The method was immunoSEQ multiplex PCR; TCRdb's version includes in-frame clones alone and lacks a portion of them. This repertoire shows some 1,900,000 clones, about 95% found once; its top ten account for more than 0.9%. The length of the CDR3 is 15 residues. Germline CDR1 and CDR2: SEHNR and FQNEAQ (reference sequence). Trimming cost V 6 bases and J 3 bases, with 14 bases left between them. Terminally differentiated effector memory CD45RA+ cells were excluded from the naive CD8 cells, which were CD45RO-negative and positively selected for CCR7.

The chain recombines TRBV7-9 with TRBJ1-4, with D maybe TRBD1 (6 bases). The clonotype was recovered from a man in his late teens or twenties in good health. The sequencing input was naive CD8+ T cells sorted from blood. The CDR3 region is CASSEGERANEKLFF. In DNA form, the CDR3 reads TGTGCCAGCAGTGAGGGGGAGAGGGCTAATGAAAAACTGTTTTTT.